This TCR beta chain stems from a study of shared clonotypes between healthy human individuals (dated by TCRdb to about 2020). As for the study more broadly: Three men and a couple of women, aged 18 to 49 years, made up the cohort. For each donor, three plates each were used for CD4 naive and CD4 memory, two plates were used for CD8 naive, and one plate was used for CD8 memory. To estimate repertoire size and how much clonotypes are shared between individuals, the study performed deep sequencing of blood TCR repertoires from roughly five healthy adults. To increase sequencing depth and limit assay-specific biases, TCR repertoire library preparation and sequencing were carried out by different laboratories using diverse techniques. Between about 0.85 and 8.9 billion PBMCs per donor were obtained by leukapheresis. The investigation overall reported the following: Even with the large sequencing depth, rarefaction of the sorted-subset datasets indicated that sequencing was incomplete. Naive subsets generally had larger estimated clonotype richness than memory subsets. Based on pairwise subsampling, the degree of clonotype sharing among donors was expected to be affected by sequencing depth. Sampling was limited to blood, and TCR repertoires in tissue likely differ from TCR repertoires in blood. Higher generation probabilities were observed for clonotypes shared by all four sorted-subset donors than for non-shared clonotypes. Across a handful of donors, approximately 4.9% of naive CD4, approximately 4% of naive CD8, about 2% of memory CD4, and approximately 0.4% of memory CD8 clonotypes were shared. The small number of donors limited the genetic and exposure-history diversity represented.

Using the deep immunoSEQ assay, TCR CDR3 regions were amplified from genomic DNA by multiplex PCR. Genomic DNA extracted from each cell subset was distributed evenly over all wells of several immunoSEQ 96-well plates, and each plate served as one replicate. Each replicate PCR for sorted subsets received 200 ng genomic DNA, equal to tens of thousands of T cell genomes. Purified libraries were measured with a Qubit 3.0 fluorometer, size-checked on a Bioanalyzer 2100, and measured again with the KAPA Library Quantification kit. Every immunoSEQ 96-well plate was sequenced on a dedicated single-read 150-cycle Illumina NextSeq 550 flow cell. On the authors' methods: Because the immunoSEQ output held only junctional sequences and lacked quality scores, the filtering could not match the filtering applied to full-length reads. Sequences were annotated with PyIR, a Python wrapper for IgBLAST v1.9, using IMGT germline references to assign V/J genes and CDR3. Any read was removed if the V/J assignment was weak (E-value above 1e-6), the CDR3 was missing, or the read contained stop codons, out-of-frame junctions, or ambiguous translated residues. V3J clonotypes were defined as sequences sharing the same inferred V gene, J gene, and CDR3 amino acid sequence. Percentage overlap between repertoires was calculated by dividing the number of shared unique clonotypes by the size of the smaller repertoire. RTK rarefaction, the Chao1 estimator, and Recon v2.1 estimates of unobserved clonotypes were used to assess repertoire richness. Generation probabilities for all TCRbeta clonotypes obtained by the gDNA method from a handful of donors were computed using OLGA. TCRdb retrieved this table from immuneACCESS and kept in-frame rearrangements only. Not all clones are present; in checked studies, unresolved V genes account for under half, and no reason is known for the remainder. That table gives V, J and clone size, and the DNA gave D and trimming. For this sample there are around 2,000,000 clones; approximately 95% appear just once. Roughly 0.13% of the sample comes from the top ten.

CDR1 SGHRS and CDR2 YFSETQ were looked up in the germline V gene. The CDR3 goes from the cysteine to the phenylalanine over 15 residues. Only the CDR3 portion is preserved as DNA: 45 bases, with reading frame beginning at the first base. Unmatched junction bases come to 5, with V trimmed by 3 bases and J by 3 bases. The donors were healthy, HIV-negative adults who had no recently reported acute infections or vaccinations. Every donor was a Caucasian adult residing in Nashville, Tennessee, USA. CD4+ T cells were enriched by magnetic negative selection; naive cells were then positively selected on CD45RA, and the negative fraction formed the memory subset. After blood collection by leukapheresis, PBMCs were isolated using Ficoll-Histopaque density gradient centrifugation and then cryopreserved in the vapor phase of liquid nitrogen. Analytical flow cytometry was used to check the purity and quantity of each magnetically sorted T cell population. Genomic DNA was isolated from each sorted fraction and quantified by UV absorbance on a Nanodrop 2000c.

With respect to this clone: What this receptor recognizes is not known. Base qualities are missing; no much larger clone stands one base away.

Sequencing was done on a sample of naive CD4+ T cells sorted from blood. This specimen's cell subset or site label, per the study, means: CD45RA+ positively selected. The clonotype comes from a man younger than 30 in good health. The sequence links TRBV5-1 to TRBJ2-3; 9 middle bases align to TRBD1. The bases read TGCGCCAGCAGCTCCGGGACAGGGATAACAGATACGCAGTATTTT. Translated, it reads CASSSGTGITDTQYF.